This is a list of T cell receptor beta chains from one sample in a study of T cells after yellow fever vaccination. Each CDR3 protein gets one entry after TCRdb re-called the 5' RACE reads with MiXCR. The table has 160,000 or so distinct CDR3 sequences, approximately 6.8% seen once. The source material was CD4+ T cells sorted from PBMCs, sampled roughly 5 days after the first yellow fever vaccination. These receptors were obtained from a man in his late teens or twenties who received the YFV17D yellow fever vaccine. The CDR3 runs from the conserved cysteine through the conserved F or W. Fields, in order: V gene, J gene, CDR3 length, CDR3 protein.

V gene: TRBV9; J gene: TRBJ2-5; CDR3 length: 14; CDR3 protein: CASSQSPVQETQYF
V gene: TRBV4-1; J gene: TRBJ2-2; CDR3 length: 16; CDR3 protein: CASSQYRGQNTGELFF
V gene: TRBV6-5; J gene: TRBJ2-7; CDR3 length: 14; CDR3 protein: CASAPPGTPKEQYF
V gene: TRBV30; J gene: TRBJ2-5; CDR3 length: 14; CDR3 protein: CAWSVGGGMETQYF
V gene: TRBV2; J gene: TRBJ1-4; CDR3 length: 14; CDR3 protein: CASTWGDSRKKLFF
V gene: TRBV6-6; J gene: TRBJ2-5; CDR3 length: 12; CDR3 protein: CASTRGRETQYF
V gene: TRBV20-1; J gene: TRBJ2-3; CDR3 length: 12; CDR3 protein: CSASFARDTQYF
V gene: TRBV11-2; J gene: TRBJ2-2; CDR3 length: 15; CDR3 protein: CASSPTGVAAGELFF
V gene: TRBV5-1; J gene: TRBJ2-1; CDR3 length: 14; CDR3 protein: CATSGGNSYNEQFF
V gene: TRBV20-1; J gene: TRBJ2-1; CDR3 length: 17; CDR3 protein: CSASGLAGTTGGNEQFF
V gene: TRBV7-3; J gene: TRBJ2-3; CDR3 length: 13; CDR3 protein: CASSLGREDTQYF
V gene: TRBV27; J gene: TRBJ1-5; CDR3 length: 12; CDR3 protein: CAPEGSNQPQHF
V gene: TRBV7-3; J gene: TRBJ2-3; CDR3 length: 22; CDR3 protein: CASSLTVGGKGLAGVSTDTQYF
V gene: TRBV24-1; J gene: TRBJ2-1; CDR3 length: 18; CDR3 protein: CATSYSLGLGQGSNEQFF
V gene: TRBV4-2; J gene: TRBJ1-1; CDR3 length: 17; CDR3 protein: CASSQSLKGTGNTEAFF
V gene: TRBV7-3; J gene: TRBJ2-1; CDR3 length: 13; CDR3 protein: CASSRFGVNEQFF
V gene: TRBV5-1; J gene: TRBJ1-1; CDR3 length: 15; CDR3 protein: CASKGTARGNTEAFF
V gene: TRBV7-2; J gene: TRBJ2-7; CDR3 length: 15; CDR3 protein: CASRVHTGPLYEQYF
V gene: TRBV12-3/TRBV12-4; J gene: TRBJ2-7; CDR3 length: 14; CDR3 protein: CASSPPSKPYEQYF
V gene: TRBV5-6; J gene: TRBJ2-3; CDR3 length: 15; CDR3 protein: CASRYGLAGPDTQYF
V gene: TRBV11-3; J gene: TRBJ2-7; CDR3 length: 15; CDR3 protein: CASSPEGMALDEQYF
V gene: TRBV6-1; J gene: TRBJ2-4; CDR3 length: 14; CDR3 protein: CASTFWDYKNIQYF
V gene: TRBV20-1; J gene: TRBJ1-4; CDR3 length: 11; CDR3 protein: CSLIWNEKLFF
V gene: TRBV12-3/TRBV12-4; J gene: TRBJ1-3; CDR3 length: 15; CDR3 protein: CASSLQGVPGNTIYF
V gene: TRBV20-1; J gene: TRBJ2-5; CDR3 length: 14; CDR3 protein: CSARPGGALETQYF
V gene: TRBV10-3; J gene: TRBJ1-4; CDR3 length: 14; CDR3 protein: CAISSGTGDEKLFF
V gene: TRBV19; J gene: TRBJ2-2; CDR3 length: 15; CDR3 protein: CASSMGAGSTGELFF
V gene: TRBV15; J gene: TRBJ2-1; CDR3 length: 14; CDR3 protein: CATSRDYSVNEQFF
V gene: TRBV24-1; J gene: TRBJ1-5; CDR3 length: 16; CDR3 protein: CATSDQRTTSNQPQHF
V gene: TRBV5-1; J gene: TRBJ2-1; CDR3 length: 16; CDR3 protein: CASSGTGARLYNEQFF
V gene: TRBV25-1; J gene: TRBJ1-1; CDR3 length: 13; CDR3 protein: CASSEYLGTEAFF
V gene: TRBV20-1; J gene: TRBJ2-1; CDR3 length: 11; CDR3 protein: CSASSFNEQFF